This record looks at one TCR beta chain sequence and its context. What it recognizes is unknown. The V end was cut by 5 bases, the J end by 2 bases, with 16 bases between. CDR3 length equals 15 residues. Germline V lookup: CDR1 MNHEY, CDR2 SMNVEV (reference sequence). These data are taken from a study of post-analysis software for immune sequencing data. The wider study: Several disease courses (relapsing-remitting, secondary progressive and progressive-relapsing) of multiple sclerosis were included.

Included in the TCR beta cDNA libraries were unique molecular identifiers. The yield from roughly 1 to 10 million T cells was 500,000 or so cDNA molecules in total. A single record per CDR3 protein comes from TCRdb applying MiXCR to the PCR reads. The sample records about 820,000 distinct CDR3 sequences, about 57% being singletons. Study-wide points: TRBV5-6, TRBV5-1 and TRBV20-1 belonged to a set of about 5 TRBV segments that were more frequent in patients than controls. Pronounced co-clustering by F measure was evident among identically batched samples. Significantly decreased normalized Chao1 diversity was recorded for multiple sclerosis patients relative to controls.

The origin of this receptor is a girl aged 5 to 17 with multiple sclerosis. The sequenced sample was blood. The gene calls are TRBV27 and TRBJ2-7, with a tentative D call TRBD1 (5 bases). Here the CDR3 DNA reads TGTGCCAGCAGTCCCCATAGGCAGGGCCCCTACGAGCAGTACTTC. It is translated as CASSPHRQGPYEQYF.